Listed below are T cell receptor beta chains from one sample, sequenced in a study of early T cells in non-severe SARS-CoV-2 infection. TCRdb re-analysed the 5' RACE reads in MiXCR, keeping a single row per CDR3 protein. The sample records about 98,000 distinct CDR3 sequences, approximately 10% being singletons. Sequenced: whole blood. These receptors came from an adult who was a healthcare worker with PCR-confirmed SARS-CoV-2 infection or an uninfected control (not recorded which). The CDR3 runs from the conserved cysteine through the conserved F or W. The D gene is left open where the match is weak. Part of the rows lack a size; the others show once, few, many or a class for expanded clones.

CASSKGGAGQNEQFF TGTGCCAGCAGCAAAGGCGGGGCAGGGCAAAATGAGCAGTTCTTC TRBJ2-1 . TRBV21-1 .
CSARDMEREGTYEQYF TGCAGTGCTAGAGATATGGAGCGGGAGGGGACCTACGAGCAGTACTTC TRBJ2-7 TRBD2 TRBV20-1 many
CASRFLSPGTGGNTIYF TGTGCCAGCAGGTTCCTCTCGCCCGGGACAGGAGGAAACACCATATATTTT TRBJ1-3 TRBD1 TRBV12-3/TRBV12-4 many
CASSPSLAGADTQYF TGTGCCAGCAGTCCCTCACTAGCGGGGGCGGATACGCAGTATTTT TRBJ2-3 TRBD2 TRBV12-3/TRBV12-4 few
CSAFDGNTDTQYF TGCAGTGCTTTCGACGGGAACACAGATACGCAGTATTTT TRBJ2-3 . TRBV20-1 .
CASSHSGVTTDTQYF TGTGCCAGCTCTCATAGCGGGGTCACCACAGATACGCAGTATTTT TRBJ2-3 TRBD2 TRBV9 few
CSARSGDTGELFF TGCAGTGCTAGGTCAGGGGACACCGGGGAGCTGTTTTTT TRBJ2-2 . TRBV20-1 many
CASSSMRMGAETQYF TGTGCCAGCAGCTCAATGCGGATGGGGGCAGAGACCCAGTACTTC TRBJ2-5 . TRBV11-2 few
CASRGQKLYGYTF TGTGCCTCCAGGGGGCAGAAGCTCTATGGCTACACCTTC TRBJ1-2 TRBD1 TRBV30 .
CASSVPGQAYEQYF TGTGCCAGCAGTGTCCCGGGACAGGCCTACGAGCAGTACTTC TRBJ2-7 TRBD1 TRBV6-6 few
CAFELSGDEQFF TGTGCTTTCGAATTAAGTGGCGATGAGCAGTTCTTC TRBJ2-1 . TRBV3-1 .
CASSELLAGSNEQFF TGTGCCAGCAGTGAACTCCTAGCGGGGAGCAATGAGCAGTTCTTC TRBJ2-1 TRBD2 TRBV6-1 .
CASSTTSRDEQFF TGCGCCAGCAGCACGACTAGTCGCGATGAGCAGTTCTTC TRBJ2-1 . TRBV5-1 .
CASSVFRREVYNEQFF TGTGCCAGCAGCGTATTCCGGCGGGAGGTCTACAATGAGCAGTTCTTC TRBJ2-1 TRBD2 TRBV9 few
CASRETGTGVGTEAFF TGTGCCAGCAGAGAAACCGGGACAGGGGTTGGGACTGAAGCTTTCTTT TRBJ1-1 TRBD1 TRBV6-5 many
CASSLAGSSGGDTQYF TGCGCCAGCAGCTTGGCCGGGTCTAGCGGAGGGGATACGCAGTATTTT TRBJ2-3 TRBD2 TRBV5-1 few
CASSWRDRTTDTQYF TGCGCCAGCAGCTGGAGGGACAGAACCACAGATACGCAGTATTTT TRBJ2-3 . TRBV5-1 .
CASSQGGEQFF TGTGCCAGCAGTCAAGGGGGTGAGCAGTTCTTC TRBJ2-1 . TRBV6-5 few
CASSLGSGLTDTQYF TGTGCCAGCAGTTTAGGCAGCGGCCTCACAGATACGCAGTATTTT TRBJ2-3 . TRBV27 .
CAIRPGQNTEAFF TGTGCCATCCGACCGGGGCAGAACACTGAAGCTTTCTTT TRBJ1-1 . TRBV10-3 many
CAKNQPQHF TGTGCCAAGAATCAGCCCCAGCATTTT TRBJ1-5 . TRBV19 few
CASSPGTGRSGANVLTF TGTGCCAGCTCACCTGGGACAGGGCGCTCTGGGGCCAACGTCCTGACTTTC TRBJ2-6 TRBD1 TRBV18 few
CASSLALRIVWGQAYTGELFF TGTGCCAGCAGCTTAGCGCTACGAATTGTGTGGGGACAGGCCTACACCGGGGAGCTGTTTTTT TRBJ2-2 TRBD1 TRBV7-9 once
CASSMGRGGTEAFF TGTGCCAGTAGTATGGGGCGGGGTGGAACTGAAGCTTTCTTT TRBJ1-1 . TRBV19 .
CSAGVPSTDTQYF TGCAGTGCGGGCGTCCCTAGCACAGATACGCAGTATTTT TRBJ2-3 . TRBV20-1 .
CASSPPSAGREQYF TGTGCCAGCTCACCACCCTCAGCCGGGCGGGAGCAGTACTTC TRBJ2-7 . TRBV18 few
CSGGELGNEQFF TGCAGCGGGGGGGAGCTGGGTAATGAGCAGTTCTTC TRBJ2-1 . TRBV29-1 few
CSVEWDSPNYGYTF TGCAGCGTTGAATGGGACAGCCCGAACTATGGCTACACCTTC TRBJ1-2 TRBD1 TRBV29-1 many
CASSMGTTRPGEQYF TGTGCCAGTAGTATGGGGACCACCAGACCGGGCGAGCAGTACTTC TRBJ2-7 . TRBV19 .
CASSLAGGREETQYF TGCGCCAGCAGCCTAGCGGGAGGGCGGGAAGAGACCCAGTACTTC TRBJ2-5 TRBD2 TRBV5-1 .
CSARLRGPYYEQYF TGCAGTGCTAGACTCAGGGGGCCTTACTACGAGCAGTACTTC TRBJ2-7 TRBD1 TRBV20-1 many
CASSLVGLSHEQYF TGCGCCAGCAGCTTGGTTGGTTTGAGCCACGAGCAGTACTTC TRBJ2-7 . TRBV5-1 .
CASSITTTGAQETQYF TGTGCCAGCAGCATCACCACGACAGGGGCTCAAGAGACCCAGTACTTC TRBJ2-5 TRBD1 TRBV7-9 .
CSARLLPGPHPDTQYF TGCAGTGCTAGGCTTCTGCCGGGACCCCACCCGGATACGCAGTATTTT TRBJ2-3 . TRBV20-1 many
CASSQGTSANEQFF TGTGCCAGCTCACAGGGGACTAGCGCCAATGAGCAGTTCTTC TRBJ2-1 TRBD2 TRBV18 .
CASSLQGNIQYF TGTGCCAGCAGTTTGCAGGGGAACATTCAGTACTTC TRBJ2-4 . TRBV12-3/TRBV12-4 .
CSAIQSNQPQHF TGCAGTGCTATACAGTCCAATCAGCCCCAGCATTTT TRBJ1-5 . TRBV20-1 few
CSARDERRNGYTF TGCAGTGCTAGAGACGAGCGCAGGAATGGCTACACCTTC TRBJ1-2 . TRBV20-1 .
CASSLMTGNTEAFF TGTGCCAGCAGCCTTATGACAGGAAACACTGAAGCTTTCTTT TRBJ1-1 . TRBV11-2 many
CASSPRLAGPTDTQYF TGTGCCAGCAGCCCCAGACTAGCGGGACCCACAGATACGCAGTATTTT TRBJ2-3 TRBD2 TRBV7-9 many
CASSLTGDNEQFF TGTGCCAGCAGCCTCACGGGGGACAATGAGCAGTTCTTC TRBJ2-1 . TRBV7-9 few
CASSLPQDVSEKLFF TGTGCCAGCAGCTTACCCCAGGATGTTTCCGAAAAACTGTTTTTT TRBJ1-4 . TRBV7-3 many
CASKSGGKYEQYF TGTGCCAGCAAATCCGGCGGGAAGTACGAGCAGTACTTC TRBJ2-7 . TRBV27 .
CATLGGKNYGYTF TGTGCCACCCTAGGAGGGAAAAACTATGGCTACACCTTC TRBJ1-2 . TRBV10-3 .
CSARDVAGISYGYTF TGCAGTGCTAGAGATGTCGCGGGGATCAGCTATGGCTACACCTTC TRBJ1-2 . TRBV20-1 .
CASYPRAGTTDTQYF TGTGCCAGCTATCCTAGGGCGGGAACCACAGATACGCAGTATTTT TRBJ2-3 . TRBV28 many
CASSFSGTRGEQYF TGTGCCAGCAGCTTTTCCGGGACTAGGGGCGAGCAGTACTTC TRBJ2-7 TRBD2 TRBV5-4 few
CASRGPEAPNELFF TGTGCCAGCAGAGGCCCTGAGGCCCCAAATGAGCTGTTTTTT TRBJ2-2 . TRBV2 many
CASSQEARTGVPEAFF TGCGCCAGCAGCCAAGAAGCGCGTACAGGGGTCCCTGAAGCTTTCTTT TRBJ1-1 TRBD1 TRBV4-1 .
CATEVWAEDYGYTF TGTGCCACAGAGGTATGGGCAGAAGATTATGGCTACACCTTC TRBJ1-2 . TRBV7-9 .